A single sample gave rise to the 10 T cell receptor beta chains below, sequenced in a study of human T cells and chemical hapten exposure (dated by TCRdb to about 2021). In light of the paper, this sample's time point label describes: patch test 3, about 24 weeks after DPC sensitization. This specimen's treatment or condition label, interpreted: therapeutic diphenylcyclopropenone sensitization with weekly scalp DPC. The library was built by means of RACE. Sequencing instrument: NextSeq 500. TCRdb reran the public reads through fastp at Q25 and MiXCR, keeping productive beta chains. Every distinct CDR3 protein forms one entry, paired with its most common genes and DNA. This sample gives roughly 200,000 distinct CDR3 sequences in total; around 25% of them show up just once. Roughly 2.4% of the sample lies in the top ten. Sequenced here: whole blood, sampled in connection with sensitization to the hapten diphenylcyclopropenone (DPC). The origin of the receptors is a woman aged 35 to 49 with alopecia areata. Some clones in this sample may be carry-over from other donors' samples.

This clonotype was counted many times. CDR3 protein: CASSLSGSYEQYF. DNA for the CDR3: TGTGCCAGCAGCTTGAGCGGGAGCTACGAGCAGTACTTC. The chain combines TRBV11-2 with TRBJ2-7, with 8 nucleotides matching TRBD2. This CDR3 comprises 13 residues. Unmatched junction bases numbered 1, after V lost 3 bases and J lost 3 bases. Germline CDR1 and CDR2: SGHAT and FQNNGV.

This clonotype was seen only a few times. This chain connects TRBV28 to TRBJ2-4; 8 bases align to TRBD2. Germline trimming cut 2 bases from V and 7 bases from J; bases unmatched to any gene: 7. Germline CDR1 is MDHEN and CDR2 is SYDVKM. This CDR3 has 15 residues. CDR3 nucleotides: TGTGCCAGCAGTTTACCCCTGGCGGGAGGCAACATTCAGTACTTC. Its protein is CASSLPLAGGNIQYF.

A few counts support this clonotype. The chain recombines TRBV4-2 with TRBJ2-7; a weak D match, TRBD2 (6 bases). Germline assignment: CDR1 LGHNA and CDR2 YNFKEQ. This CDR3 comprises 14 residues. V was cut by 0 bases and J by 5 bases, with 11 bases left in between. As DNA, the CDR3 is TGTGCCAGCAGCCAAGATTGGGGGACTGACGAGCAGTACTTC. As protein: CASSQDWGTDEQYF.

The genes are TRBV27 and TRBJ2-1; perhaps TRBD2 as D (6 bases). There are 13 residues in the CDR3. The V end lost 10 bases, the J end lost 6 bases, and 16 bases lay between the germline ends. Per the germline V gene, CDR1 is MNHEY and CDR2 is SMNVEV (reference sequence). The CDR3 here is CATAAGPSNEQFF. The CDR3 DNA reads TGTGCCACCGCTGCGGGGCCCTCCAATGAGCAGTTCTTC.

This clonotype was seen only a few times. This chain joins TRBV20-1 and TRBJ2-7; no definite D call. The CDR3 is 13 residues long. The germline CDR1 and CDR2 sequences are DFQATT and SNEGSKA (reference sequence). The germline V and J ends were trimmed by 0 bases and 9 bases, with 15 bases remaining between them. The CDR3 bases are TGCAGTGCTAGAGATAGTGGGGTGTCCGGGCAGTACTTC. Its translation: CSARDSGVSGQYF.

This clonotype has more than one count but fewer than ten. The chain has TRBV20-1 and TRBJ2-7, with TRBD1 matching 9 bases. The CDR3 loop spans 18 amino acids. Germline V lookup: CDR1 DFQATT, CDR2 SNEGSKA (reference sequence). J lost 3 bases, V lost 0 bases, and 15 bases had no gene match. CDR3 bases: TGCAGTGCTAGAGATCAGCGGGTTAGGACAGGGGCGTACTACGAGCAGTACTTC. Protein: CSARDQRVRTGAYYEQYF.

This clonotype appeared a few times. In nucleotides, the CDR3 is TGTGCCAGCAGTGGGGGACAGGGAAGTGAAAAACTGTTTTTT. Encoded protein: CASSGGQGSEKLFF. This chain links TRBV28 with TRBJ1-4, with 9 nucleotides matching TRBD1. V shed 5 bases, J shed 7 bases, and the junction held 5 bases outside the gene matches. Germline CDR1 reads MDHEN; CDR2 reads SYDVKM. The CDR3 has 14 amino acids.

The rearrangement joins TRBV7-6 to TRBJ2-7; TRBD1 matches 9 bases. Germline CDR1 is SGHVS and CDR2 is FNYEAQ. This CDR3 spans 15 amino acids. V trimming: 4 bases; J trimming: 2 bases; junction bases outside the gene matches: 6. The CDR3 DNA sequence: TGTGCCAGCAGCTCCTGGGGACAGGGAGCCTACGAGCAGTACTTC. Amino acid sequence: CASSSWGQGAYEQYF.

The CDR3 protein is CASSLDRGRHNEQFF. CDR3 DNA: TGTGCCAGCAGCTTAGACCGGGGCCGGCACAATGAGCAGTTCTTC. J is TRBJ2-1 and V is TRBV7-9; D might be TRBD1 or TRBD2, each matching 5 bases. Per the germline V gene, CDR1 is SEHNR and CDR2 is FQNEAQ (reference sequence). There are 15 residues in the CDR3. V lost 1 base to trimming and J lost 5 bases, with 12 bases between them.

This clonotype was counted between two and nine times. The rearrangement joins TRBV29-1 to TRBJ2-1, with D unclear. The CDR3 loop spans 11 amino acids. V was trimmed by 6 bases and J by 9 bases, leaving 12 bases between them. CDR1 and CDR2 from the germline V gene are SQVTM and ANQGSEA. CDR3 loop: CSVADVGEQFF. The CDR3 bases are TGCAGCGTCGCAGACGTGGGTGAGCAGTTCTTC.